This T cell receptor beta chain was found in a study of T cell responses to AZD1222 COVID-19 vaccine. This CDR3 is built from 14 residues. Germline V CDR1 and CDR2: MDHEN, SYDVKM. The V gene end was trimmed by 4 bases and the J gene end by 6 bases; junction bases not matched to a gene: 6. Produced via immunoSEQ multiplex PCR; TCRdb's table is partial and in-frame only. In the table there are 130,000 to 150,000 clones, about 87% of which are singletons. Sequences were derived from peripheral blood, sampled on day 0 of AZD1222 vaccination. The rearrangement joins TRBV28 to TRBJ1-1, with 9 bases aligning to TRBD1. The clonotype comes from an adult in good health. CDR3 sequence (DNA): TGTGCCAGCAGTTCCGGACAGGGGTCGGCTGAAGCTTTCTTT. Translated, it gives CASSSGQGSAEAFF.